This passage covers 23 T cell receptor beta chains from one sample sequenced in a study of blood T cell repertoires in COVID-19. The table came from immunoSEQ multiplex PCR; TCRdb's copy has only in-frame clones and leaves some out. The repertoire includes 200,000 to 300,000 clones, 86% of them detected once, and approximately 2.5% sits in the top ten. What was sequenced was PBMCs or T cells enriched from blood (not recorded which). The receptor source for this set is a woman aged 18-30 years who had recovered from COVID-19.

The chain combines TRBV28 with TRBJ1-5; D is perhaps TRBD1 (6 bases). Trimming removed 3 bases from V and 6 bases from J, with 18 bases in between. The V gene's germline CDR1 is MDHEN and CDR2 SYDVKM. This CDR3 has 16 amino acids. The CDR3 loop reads CASSFLLQGGSQPQHF. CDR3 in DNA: TGTGCCAGCAGTTTTTTATTACAGGGTGGGAGTCAGCCCCAGCATTTT. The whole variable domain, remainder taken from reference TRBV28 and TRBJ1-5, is DVKVTQSSRYLVKRTGEKVFLECVQDMDHENMFWYRQDPGLGLRLIYFSYDVKMKEKGDIPEGYSVSREKKERFSLILESASTNQTSMYLCASSFLLQGGSQPQHFGDGTRLSIL.

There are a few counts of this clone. The CDR3 region is CASSLDPGRHEQYF. The CDR3 region has the DNA TGTGCCAGCAGCTTAGACCCGGGTCGTCACGAGCAGTACTTC. The chain has TRBV5-5 and TRBJ2-7; D is uncertain. Trimming removed 2 bases from V and 5 bases from J, with 14 bases in between. Germline V lookup: CDR1 SGHKS, CDR2 YYEKEE (reference sequence). CDR3 size: 14 residues.

The CDR3: CASSSQTGAEAFF. CDR3 sequence (DNA): TGTGCCAGCAGCTCCCAAACGGGGGCTGAAGCTTTCTTT. V gene TRBV7-6 combines with J gene TRBJ1-1; perhaps TRBD1 as D (5 bases). This CDR3 region has 13 residues. Germline V gene sequence: CDR1 SGHVS, CDR2 FNYEAQ. Trimming removed 4 bases at V and 6 bases at J, with 12 bases between.

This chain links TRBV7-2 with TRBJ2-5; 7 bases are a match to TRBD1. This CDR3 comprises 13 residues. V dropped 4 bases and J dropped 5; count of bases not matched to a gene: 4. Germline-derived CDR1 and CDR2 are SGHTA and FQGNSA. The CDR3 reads CASSSDRWETQYF. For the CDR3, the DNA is TGTGCCAGCAGCTCGGACAGGTGGGAGACCCAGTACTTC.

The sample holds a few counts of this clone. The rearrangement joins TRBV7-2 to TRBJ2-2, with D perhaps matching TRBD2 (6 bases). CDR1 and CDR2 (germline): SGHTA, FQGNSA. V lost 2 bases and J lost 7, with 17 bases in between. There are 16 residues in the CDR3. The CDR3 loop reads CASSLTGGVNDGELFF. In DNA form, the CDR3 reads TGTGCCAGCAGCTTAACAGGAGGGGTTAATGACGGGGAGCTGTTTTTT.

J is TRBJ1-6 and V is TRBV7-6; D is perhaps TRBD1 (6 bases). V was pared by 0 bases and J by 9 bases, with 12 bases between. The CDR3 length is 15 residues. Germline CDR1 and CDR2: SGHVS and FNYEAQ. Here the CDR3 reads CASSLAIAQGSPLHF. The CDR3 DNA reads TGTGCCAGCAGCTTAGCAATCGCACAGGGTTCACCCCTCCACTTT.

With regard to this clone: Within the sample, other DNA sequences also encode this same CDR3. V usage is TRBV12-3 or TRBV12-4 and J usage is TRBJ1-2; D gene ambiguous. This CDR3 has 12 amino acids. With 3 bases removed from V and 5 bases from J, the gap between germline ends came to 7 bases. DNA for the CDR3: TGTGCCAGCAGTTTCCGGGATTATGGCTACACCTTC. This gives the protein CASSFRDYGYTF.

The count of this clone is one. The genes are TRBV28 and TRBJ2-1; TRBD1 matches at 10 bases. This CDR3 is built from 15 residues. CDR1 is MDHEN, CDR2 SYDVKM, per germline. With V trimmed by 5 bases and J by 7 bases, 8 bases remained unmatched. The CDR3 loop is CASSRRTGGINEQFF. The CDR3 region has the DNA TGTGCCAGCAGTCGTCGGACAGGGGGAATAAATGAGCAGTTCTTC.

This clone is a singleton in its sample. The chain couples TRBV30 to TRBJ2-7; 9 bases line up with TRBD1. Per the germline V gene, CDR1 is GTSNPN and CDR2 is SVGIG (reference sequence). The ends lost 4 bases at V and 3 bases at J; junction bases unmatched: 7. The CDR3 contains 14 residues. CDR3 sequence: CAWNPTGGFYEQYF. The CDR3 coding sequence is TGTGCCTGGAACCCGACAGGGGGGTTCTACGAGCAGTACTTC.

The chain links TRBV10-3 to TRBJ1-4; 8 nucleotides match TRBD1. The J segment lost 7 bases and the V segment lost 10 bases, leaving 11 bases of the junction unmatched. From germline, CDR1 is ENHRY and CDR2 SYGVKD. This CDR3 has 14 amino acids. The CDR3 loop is CATLSTGEGEKLFF. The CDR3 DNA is TGTGCCACACTATCGACAGGGGAGGGTGAAAAACTGTTTTTT.

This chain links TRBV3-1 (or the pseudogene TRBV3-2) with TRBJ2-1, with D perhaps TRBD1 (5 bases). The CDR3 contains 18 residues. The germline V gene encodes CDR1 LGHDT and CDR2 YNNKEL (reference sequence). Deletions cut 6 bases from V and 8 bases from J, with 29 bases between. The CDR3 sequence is CASSRQLRSKRQGDEQFF. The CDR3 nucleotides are TGTGCCAGCAGTCGACAGTTACGATCTAAACGTCAGGGCGATGAGCAGTTCTTC.

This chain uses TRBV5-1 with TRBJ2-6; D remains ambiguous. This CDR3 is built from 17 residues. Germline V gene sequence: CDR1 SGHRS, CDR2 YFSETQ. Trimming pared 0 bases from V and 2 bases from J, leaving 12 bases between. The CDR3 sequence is CASSLDLGSPGANVLTF. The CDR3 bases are TGCGCCAGCAGCTTGGATTTGGGCTCCCCTGGGGCCAACGTCCTGACTTTC.

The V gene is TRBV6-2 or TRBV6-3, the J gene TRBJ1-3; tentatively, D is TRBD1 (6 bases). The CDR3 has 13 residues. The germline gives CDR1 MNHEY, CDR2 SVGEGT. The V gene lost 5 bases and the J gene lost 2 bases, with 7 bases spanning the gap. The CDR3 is CASSDRTGNTIYF. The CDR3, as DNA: TGTGCCAGCAGTGACAGGACTGGAAACACCATATATTTT.

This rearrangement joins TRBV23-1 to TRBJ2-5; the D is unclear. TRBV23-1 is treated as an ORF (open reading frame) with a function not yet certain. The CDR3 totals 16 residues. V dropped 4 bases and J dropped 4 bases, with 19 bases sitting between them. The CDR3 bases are TGCGCCAGCAGTCCCCGGCCAGGTCGTTCAGGAGAGACCCAGTACTTC. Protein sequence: CASSPRPGRSGETQYF.

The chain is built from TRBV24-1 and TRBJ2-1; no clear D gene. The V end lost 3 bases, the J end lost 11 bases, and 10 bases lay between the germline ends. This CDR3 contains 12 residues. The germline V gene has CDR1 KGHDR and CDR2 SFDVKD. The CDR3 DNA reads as TGTGCCACCAGTGATACCGGTTTTAAGCAGTTCTTC. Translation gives CATSDTGFKQFF.

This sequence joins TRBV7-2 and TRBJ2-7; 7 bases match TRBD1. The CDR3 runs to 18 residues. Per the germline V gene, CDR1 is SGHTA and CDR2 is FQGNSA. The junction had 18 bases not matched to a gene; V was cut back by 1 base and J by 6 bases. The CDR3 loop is CASSLEVPRGMTLSEQYF. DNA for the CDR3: TGTGCCAGCAGCTTAGAAGTCCCCAGGGGGATGACCCTCTCCGAGCAGTACTTC.

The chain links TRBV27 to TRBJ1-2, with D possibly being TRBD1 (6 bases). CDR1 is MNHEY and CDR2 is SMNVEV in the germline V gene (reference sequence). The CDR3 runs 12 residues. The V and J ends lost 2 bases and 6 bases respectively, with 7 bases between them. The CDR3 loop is CASSLDRNGYTF. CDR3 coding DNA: TGTGCCAGCAGTTTAGACAGGAATGGCTACACCTTC.

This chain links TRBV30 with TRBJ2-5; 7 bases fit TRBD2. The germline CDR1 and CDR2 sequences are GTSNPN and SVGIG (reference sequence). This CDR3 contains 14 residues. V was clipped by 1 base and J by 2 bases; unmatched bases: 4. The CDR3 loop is CAWSGIGGQETQYF. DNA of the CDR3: TGTGCCTGGAGTGGGATCGGGGGGCAAGAGACCCAGTACTTC.

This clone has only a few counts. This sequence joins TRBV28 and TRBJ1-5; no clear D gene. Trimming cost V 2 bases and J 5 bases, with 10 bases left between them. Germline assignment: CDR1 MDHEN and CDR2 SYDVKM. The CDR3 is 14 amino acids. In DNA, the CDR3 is TGTGCCAGCAGTTTAAGAGGGCTCGATCAGCCCCAGCATTTT. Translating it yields CASSLRGLDQPQHF.

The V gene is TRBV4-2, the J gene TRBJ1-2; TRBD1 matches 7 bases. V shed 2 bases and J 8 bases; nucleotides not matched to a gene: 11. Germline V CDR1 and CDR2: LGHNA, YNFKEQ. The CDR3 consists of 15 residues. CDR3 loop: CASSQPWTGKGGYTF. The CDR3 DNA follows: TGTGCCAGCAGCCAACCATGGACAGGAAAAGGAGGCTACACCTTC.

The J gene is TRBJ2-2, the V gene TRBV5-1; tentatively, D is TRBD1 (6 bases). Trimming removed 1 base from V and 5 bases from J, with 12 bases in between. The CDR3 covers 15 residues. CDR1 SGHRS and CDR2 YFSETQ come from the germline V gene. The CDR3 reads CASSLFRGETGELFF. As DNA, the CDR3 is TGCGCCAGCAGCTTGTTCAGGGGAGAGACCGGGGAGCTGTTTTTT.

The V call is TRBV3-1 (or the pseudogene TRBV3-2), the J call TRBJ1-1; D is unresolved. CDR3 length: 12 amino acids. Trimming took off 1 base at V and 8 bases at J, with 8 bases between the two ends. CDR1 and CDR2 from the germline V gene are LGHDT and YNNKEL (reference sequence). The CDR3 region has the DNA TGTGCCAGCAGCCAAGTAACAGAAGAAGCTTTCTTT. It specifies CASSQVTEEAFF.

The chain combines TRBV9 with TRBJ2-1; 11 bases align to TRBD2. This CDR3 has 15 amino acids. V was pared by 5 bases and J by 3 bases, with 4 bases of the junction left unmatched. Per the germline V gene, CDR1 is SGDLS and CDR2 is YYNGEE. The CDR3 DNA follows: TGTGCCAGCAGTGAACTAGCGGGAGTCTACAATGAGCAGTTCTTC. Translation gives CASSELAGVYNEQFF.